These 3 T cell receptor beta chains came from one sample sequenced in a study of cytomegalovirus exposure and HLA in healthy donors. 60 Vbeta and 13 Jbeta primers were used in PCR. The assay was immunoSEQ multiplex PCR, and TCRdb's table has in-frame clones only and misses some. The repertoire holds about 110,000 clones, with 70% to 80% as singletons. What was sequenced was PBMCs. All receptors come from a man aged 18-30 years in good health and CMV-seronegative.

The J gene is TRBJ2-7, the V gene TRBV4-3; 7 bases fit TRBD1. The CDR3 consists of 16 residues. CDR1 LGHNA and CDR2 YSLEER come from the germline V gene. The junction had 8 bases not matched to a gene; V was cut back by 3 bases and J by 0 bases. The CDR3 sequence: CASSQDDRESSYEQYF. In DNA form, the CDR3 reads TGCGCCAGCAGCCAGGATGACAGGGAAAGCTCCTACGAGCAGTACTTC.

This chain links TRBV6-4 with TRBJ2-1; 8 bases are a match to TRBD2. In germline, CDR1 is MRHNA, CDR2 SNTAGT. J was trimmed by 6 bases and V by 4 bases; bases with no gene match: 8. The CDR3 sequence is 15 residues long. The CDR3 reads CASSVTGGLGNEQFF. CDR3 nucleotide sequence: TGTGCCAGCAGTGTAACGGGGGGGCTCGGCAATGAGCAGTTCTTC.

The genes are TRBV10-3 and TRBJ1-5; a possible D gene is TRBD1 (6 bases). Trimming removed 4 bases from V and 6 bases from J, with 10 bases in between. This CDR3 is built from 13 residues. Looked up from germline, CDR1 is ENHRY and CDR2 is SYGVKD. The CDR3 sequence is CAISGQGRQPQHF. CDR3 nucleotide sequence: TGTGCCATCAGTGGTCAGGGGCGTCAGCCCCAGCATTTT.